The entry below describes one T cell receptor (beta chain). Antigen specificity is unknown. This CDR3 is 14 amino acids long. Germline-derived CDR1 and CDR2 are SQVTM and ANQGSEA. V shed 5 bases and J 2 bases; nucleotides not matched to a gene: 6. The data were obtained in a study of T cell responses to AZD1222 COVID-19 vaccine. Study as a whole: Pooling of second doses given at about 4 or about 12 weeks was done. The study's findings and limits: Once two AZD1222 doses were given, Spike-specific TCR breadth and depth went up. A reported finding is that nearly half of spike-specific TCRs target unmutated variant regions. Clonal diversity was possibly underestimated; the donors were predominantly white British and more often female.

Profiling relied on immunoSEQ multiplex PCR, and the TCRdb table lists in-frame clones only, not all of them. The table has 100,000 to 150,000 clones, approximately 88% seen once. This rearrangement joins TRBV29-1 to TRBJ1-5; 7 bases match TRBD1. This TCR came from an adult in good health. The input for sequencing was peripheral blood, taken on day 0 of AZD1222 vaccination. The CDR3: CSVTVGGGNQPQHF. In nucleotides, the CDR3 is TGCAGCGTTACAGTAGGGGGCGGCAATCAGCCCCAGCATTTT.